The rows below give T cell receptor beta chains drawn from one sample of a study of response to subunit inactivated influenza vaccine. TCRdb ran MiXCR on the RT-PCR reads and lists one entry per CDR3 protein. The sample carries 300,000 to 350,000 distinct CDR3 sequences, around a fifth recorded once. The sequenced sample was PBMCs from blood, obtained approximately 22 months after vaccination. These receptors came from a man aged 50 to 75 who received an inactivated influenza vaccine. CDR3s include the opening cysteine and the closing phenylalanine or tryptophan. The order of the fields is J gene, D gene, V gene, clone size, CDR3 DNA, CDR3 protein. The D gene is left open where the match is weak. Clone size, where shown, is once, few, many, or a class for clones that have expanded.

J: TRBJ2-5
D: -
V: TRBV24-1
size: -
DNA: TGTGCCACCAGTGACCCCATAGGAGAAGATGAAGAGACCCAGTACTTC
CDR3: CATSDPIGEDEETQYF

J: TRBJ2-1
D: TRBD2
V: TRBV10-3
size: -
DNA: TGTGCCATCAGCCTACTATGGAGCGGGAACAATGAGCAGTTCTTC
CDR3: CAISLLWSGNNEQFF

J: TRBJ1-6
D: -
V: TRBV20-1
size: -
DNA: TGCAGTGCTAGAGATGAGGGGAGGGGTCCCCTCCACTTT
CDR3: CSARDEGRGPLHF

J: TRBJ1-6
D: -
V: TRBV12-3/TRBV12-4
size: many
DNA: TGTGCCAGCAGAATGGGGCCCTCCTATAATTCACCCCTCCACTTT
CDR3: CASRMGPSYNSPLHF

J: TRBJ1-1
D: TRBD1
V: TRBV10-3
size: -
DNA: TGTGCCATCACGTCAGGGAGGACAGGGGTCGGCCCGGCTGAAGCTTTCTTT
CDR3: CAITSGRTGVGPAEAFF

J: TRBJ1-1
D: TRBD1
V: TRBV5-5
size: -
DNA: TGTGCCAGCAGCTTCCGGGACAGCTACACTGAAGCTTTCTTT
CDR3: CASSFRDSYTEAFF

J: TRBJ1-1
D: -
V: TRBV5-4
size: few
DNA: TGTGCCAGCAGAATACATGGAATGAACACTGAAGCTTTCTTT
CDR3: CASRIHGMNTEAFF

J: TRBJ2-1
D: TRBD1
V: TRBV18
size: few
DNA: TGTGCCAGCTCACCGGACAGGGCCTTCTACAATGAGCAGTTCTTC
CDR3: CASSPDRAFYNEQFF

J: TRBJ1-4
D: -
V: TRBV7-2
size: many
DNA: TGTGCCAGCAGCTTACAGGGGATGAGTGAAAAACTGTTTTTT
CDR3: CASSLQGMSEKLFF

J: TRBJ1-1
D: -
V: TRBV30
size: -
DNA: TGTGCCTGGAGACGAAATCCGGCCACTGAAGCTTTCTTT
CDR3: CAWRRNPATEAFF

J: TRBJ1-3
D: TRBD1
V: TRBV12-3/TRBV12-4
size: many
DNA: TGTGCCAGCAGTACGATAGGACAGGGAGTGTATTTT
CDR3: CASSTIGQGVYF

J: TRBJ2-1
D: TRBD2
V: TRBV4-3
size: -
DNA: TGCGCCAGCAGCCAAGACTTAGTGACTAGCGGGGGATACTACAATGAGCAGTTCTTC
CDR3: CASSQDLVTSGGYYNEQFF

J: TRBJ1-2
D: -
V: TRBV24-1
size: many
DNA: TGTGCCACCAGTGATCCGAGGAAGGGCTATGGCTACACCTTC
CDR3: CATSDPRKGYGYTF

J: TRBJ1-4
D: -
V: TRBV20-1
size: many
DNA: TGCAGTGCTAGAAGCCAGGCTGGACAAAAACTGTTTTTT
CDR3: CSARSQAGQKLFF

J: TRBJ1-1
D: TRBD1
V: TRBV20-1
size: few
DNA: TGCAGTGCTCGGACAGGGGCTGAAGCTTTCTTT
CDR3: CSARTGAEAFF

J: TRBJ2-3
D: TRBD1
V: TRBV19
size: -
DNA: TGTGCCAGTAGTCGGGAACAGGGGCGTAGCACAGATACGCAGTATTTT
CDR3: CASSREQGRSTDTQYF

J: TRBJ1-5
D: -
V: TRBV7-9
size: many
DNA: TGTGCCAGCAGCACTGGGCCCTCCCTCAAGAATTTT
CDR3: CASSTGPSLKNF

J: TRBJ2-1
D: TRBD2
V: TRBV29-1
size: -
DNA: TGCAGCGTTGAAGAGGCGGGGGGGTACAATGAGCAGTTCTTC
CDR3: CSVEEAGGYNEQFF

J: TRBJ1-6
D: TRBD1
V: TRBV6-5
size: few
DNA: TGTGCCAGCAGTTACTCACAGGGGCGAAGCTCACCCCTCCACTTT
CDR3: CASSYSQGRSSPLHF

J: TRBJ1-5
D: TRBD1
V: TRBV20-1
size: -
DNA: TGCAGTGCTATATCCGGACAGGGGGTCAGGGCCCAGCATTTT
CDR3: CSAISGQGVRAQHF

J: TRBJ1-2
D: -
V: TRBV7-2
size: few
DNA: TGTGCCAGCAGCTTGCGGGTCAGCCCTTTAGGGGGGGATGGCTACACCTTC
CDR3: CASSLRVSPLGGDGYTF

J: TRBJ1-6
D: -
V: TRBV4-3
size: few
DNA: TGCGCCAGCAGCCAAGGGGTTCTAATCCCCCCCCTCCACTTT
CDR3: CASSQGVLIPPLHF

J: TRBJ1-4
D: TRBD1
V: TRBV12-3/TRBV12-4
size: few
DNA: TGTGCCAGCAGACAGGGACAGGGCTTTGAAAAACTGTTTTTT
CDR3: CASRQGQGFEKLFF

J: TRBJ1-1
D: -
V: TRBV4-3
size: -
DNA: TGCGCCAGCAGCCAACTTCCTCGGGGGAACACTGAAGCTTTCTTT
CDR3: CASSQLPRGNTEAFF

J: TRBJ2-2
D: TRBD1
V: TRBV5-1
size: many
DNA: TGCGCCAGCAGCTTGGGGACAGGCCGCACCGGGGAGCTGTTTTTT
CDR3: CASSLGTGRTGELFF

J: TRBJ1-2
D: TRBD1
V: TRBV11-2
size: few
DNA: TGTGCCAGCAGCTTAGGGACAGGGACTGTACGGCTCTATGGCTACACCTTC
CDR3: CASSLGTGTVRLYGYTF

J: TRBJ1-1
D: -
V: TRBV30
size: -
DNA: TGTGCCTGGAGTGTTCTAACCACTGAAGCTTTCTTT
CDR3: CAWSVLTTEAFF

J: TRBJ1-1
D: -
V: TRBV5-6
size: few
DNA: TGTGCCAGCAGCATCTATAATACAAATTTCCCCATGAACACTGAAGCTTTCTTT
CDR3: CASSIYNTNFPMNTEAFF